The rows below give T cell receptor beta chains drawn from one sample of a study of shared clonotypes between healthy human individuals. Method: immunoSEQ multiplex PCR; TCRdb's copy keeps in-frame clones and lacks some. The table has 1.6 million or so clones, 95% to 97% seen once. The source material was naive CD4+ T cells sorted from blood. The receptors shown here come from a man aged 30 to 45 in good health. CDR3s leave out the opening cysteine and the closing phenylalanine or tryptophan. The order of the fields is V gene, D gene, J gene, CDR3 protein. D genes are given only for firm matches.

>TRBV29-1|.|TRBJ2-7
SVTGTSYEQY
>TRBV2|TRBD1|TRBJ2-2
ASSEQGAWTGELF
>TRBV4-1|.|TRBJ2-2
ASSHTGLQGNTGELF
>TRBV7-2|.|TRBJ1-4
ASSLVSATATNEKLF
>TRBV10-3|.|TRBJ2-7
AISEVRGHPVEQY
>TRBV28|.|TRBJ2-7
ASSLVEKGEQY
>TRBV7-3|TRBD2|TRBJ2-1
ASSGRETGGNEQF
>TRBV7-8|TRBD2|TRBJ2-1
ASGERGRSGNEQF
>TRBV9|TRBD1|TRBJ1-2
ASSVTGGEGYT
>TRBV6-5|.|TRBJ1-5
ASSYSNNQPQH
>TRBV27|.|TRBJ2-5
ASSLSVREYQETQY
>TRBV9|.|TRBJ2-1
ASSSRTNPTGDEQF
>TRBV6-1|TRBD1|TRBJ2-3
ASSMTGSSTDTQY
>TRBV6-1|.|TRBJ2-7
ASSEVHGSEQY
>TRBV5-4|.|TRBJ2-5
ASSLSDRDSGTQY
>TRBV28|.|TRBJ2-7
ASSLEGRRSYEQY
>TRBV5-1|.|TRBJ2-3
ASSLDWGTDTQY
>TRBV28|.|TRBJ1-2
ASSFGGNYGYT
>TRBV28|TRBD2|TRBJ2-1
ASSSSGRASYNEQF
>TRBV2|.|TRBJ2-3
ASSEEGDPQY
>TRBV29-1|TRBD2|TRBJ2-5
SVQAGGRETQY
>TRBV18|TRBD1|TRBJ1-1
ASSPLTGGRDTEAF
>TRBV19|.|TRBJ2-5
ASSAPPSRGYQETQY
>TRBV5-4|.|TRBJ2-5
ASSRKSLETQY
>TRBV4-2|.|TRBJ2-7
ASSLDSRSFYEQY
>TRBV7-8|.|TRBJ1-5
ASSLEGTQPQH
>TRBV2|TRBD2|TRBJ2-1
ASSYSGLAGVYNEQF
>TRBV28|.|TRBJ2-5
ASRQDSPETQY
>TRBV5-1|TRBD2|TRBJ2-3
ASSLGLAGDLDTQY
>TRBV21-1|.|TRBJ1-5
ASSAPRDLGDQPQH
>TRBV2|.|TRBJ1-2
ASSETQPQLYT
>TRBV5-1|.|TRBJ1-4
ASSLGGSEKLF
>TRBV15|TRBD2|TRBJ2-4
ATSRSPGLGAKNIQY
>TRBV30|TRBD2|TRBJ2-1
AWSVPGTSGRWEQF
>TRBV7-9|.|TRBJ1-2
ASSLLGGLNYGYT
>TRBV2|TRBD2|TRBJ2-1
ASRGLAGYNEQF
>TRBV7-2|.|TRBJ2-3
ASSTPPSGLHTQY
>TRBV11-3|.|TRBJ2-3
ASSLEGSTDTQY
>TRBV18|.|TRBJ2-1
ASSPVSGTAVNNEQF
>TRBV27|.|TRBJ2-7
ASSLVQGYEQY
>TRBV7-6|.|TRBJ1-2
ASSLGLKGAGYT
>TRBV19|TRBD1|TRBJ2-7
ASSILGTGNEQY
>TRBV6-5|.|TRBJ2-7
ASSYSPAKAYEQY
>TRBV28|.|TRBJ2-6
ASKAGANVLT
>TRBV4-1|.|TRBJ1-2
ASSVDSYYGYT
>TRBV5-1|TRBD1|TRBJ1-1
ASSPLPGGPNTEAF
>TRBV5-1|.|TRBJ1-2
ASSLDRGEGYT
>TRBV12-5|TRBD1|TRBJ2-2
ASGLVLGQYTGELF
>TRBV29-1|.|TRBJ2-3
SLRGREHSTDTQY
>TRBV5-1|.|TRBJ2-7
ASSDSYEQY
>TRBV18|.|TRBJ2-6
ASSPSDIVLSGANVLT
>TRBV11-3|TRBD2|TRBJ2-1
ASSLAGGPQVNEQF
>TRBV28|.|TRBJ2-1
ASSLTDSYNEQF
>TRBV28|TRBD1|TRBJ1-5
ASSPMTGGGNQPQH
>TRBV19|TRBD1|TRBJ1-5
ASTTVGQGGQQPQH